Listed here are 10 T cell receptor beta chains from one sample, sequenced in a study of beta chain features in type 1 diabetes. Study results and caveats: All four CD4+ subsets of Type 1 diabetes patients contained TCRB CDR3s that were moderately but significantly shorter.

Antigen specificity for these receptors is unknown. Reverse transcription of all isolated RNA meant that expressed TCRB transcripts were sequenced. Only in-frame clones appear in the TCRdb table, and some are missing; sequencing was by immunoSEQ multiplex PCR. The repertoire consists of some 150,000 clones, with roughly 9% occurring once and the leading ten covering under 0.75%. Sequenced sample: central memory CD4+ T cells from blood. The source of these receptors is a woman aged 25-40 years with type 1 diabetes.

This clone was seen only a few times. The rearrangement links TRBV2 to TRBJ1-2; D uncertain. Deletions cut 8 bases from V and 7 bases from J, with 11 bases between. Germline lookup yields CDR1 SNHLY and CDR2 FYNNEI. This CDR3 is built from 11 residues. DNA for the CDR3: TGTGCCAGCTTGCGGTTCAGTGGCTACACCTTC. It is translated as CASLRFSGYTF.

The chain joins TRBV6-6 to TRBJ1-4, with a possible D match to TRBD1 (6 bases). The CDR3 covers 13 residues. Germline assignment: CDR1 MNHNY and CDR2 SVGAGI (reference sequence). Trimming shortened V by 6 bases and J by 8 bases, and 13 bases separated the two germline ends. DNA for the CDR3: TGTGCCAGCAGGGCGGGGGGCGACGAAAAACTGTTTTTT. Translating gives CASRAGGDEKLFF.

The chain uses TRBV7-2 and TRBJ1-5; TRBD1 aligns across 11 bases. Germline-derived CDR1 and CDR2 are SGHTA and FQGNSA. CDR3 length: 16 amino acids. The ends lost 5 bases at V and 1 base at J; junction bases unmatched: 4. Here the CDR3 DNA reads TGTGCCAGCAGCGCGGGGACAGGGGGAAGCAATCAGCCCCAGCATTTT. Translated: CASSAGTGGSNQPQHF.

This clone was observed a few times. V and J are TRBV5-1 and TRBJ2-1, with 7 bases identical to TRBD1. The CDR3 sequence is 16 residues long. Germline V CDR1 and CDR2: SGHRS, YFSETQ. V was pared by 1 base and J by 8 bases, with 12 bases of the junction left unmatched. CDR3 sequence (DNA): TGCGCCAGCAGCTTGACCGGACAGGTCGGGAAGGATGAGCAGTTCTTC. It specifies CASSLTGQVGKDEQFF.

This clone has only a few counts. V and J are TRBV4-2 and TRBJ1-1; possible D gene TRBD1, 5 bases. The CDR3 consists of 15 residues. V was trimmed by 4 bases and J by 1 base, leaving 13 bases between them. CDR1 is LGHNA and CDR2 is YNFKEQ in the germline V gene. For the CDR3, the DNA is TGTGCCAGCAGCCCCCTTGGGGGAGGGAACACTGAAGCTTTCTTT. This gives the protein CASSPLGGGNTEAFF.

The V gene is TRBV18, the J gene TRBJ2-7, with 9 nucleotides matching TRBD1. This CDR3 comprises 15 residues. Unmatched junction bases numbered 7, after V lost 3 bases and J lost 4 bases. The germline V gene has CDR1 KGHSH and CDR2 LQKENI. CDR3 nucleotide sequence: TGTGCCAGCTCACCGCCGGGACAGGGAGGATACGAGCAGTACTTC. Protein sequence: CASSPPGQGGYEQYF.

This clone was counted only a few times. The rearrangement links TRBV7-8 to TRBJ2-2, with D maybe TRBD1 (5 bases). CDR3 length equals 14 residues. Germline V gene data show CDR1 as SGHVS and CDR2 as FQNEAQ. Deletions cut 5 bases from V and 4 bases from J, with 11 bases between. The CDR3 coding sequence is TGTGCCAGCAGCGACCAGGGCGGCACCGGGGAGCTGTTTTTT. Its translation is CASSDQGGTGELFF.

The chain has TRBV19 and TRBJ1-5; 7 bases agree with TRBD1. Germline V gives CDR1 LNHDA, CDR2 SQIVND (reference sequence). This CDR3 comprises 14 residues. The CDR3 protein is CGTKTGADNQPQHF. The CDR3 DNA sequence: TGTGGCACAAAAACAGGGGCCGACAATCAGCCCCAGCATTTT.

The rearrangement uses TRBV18 and TRBJ2-7, with 12 bases lining up with TRBD2. Germline CDR1 KGHSH, CDR2 LQKENI. The length of the CDR3 is 17 residues. V lost 0 bases, J lost 5 bases, and 8 bases stayed unmatched. In DNA form, the CDR3 reads TGTGCCAGCTCACCACCGAATACTAGCGGGAGGACCCACGAGCAGTACTTC. Its protein is CASSPPNTSGRTHEQYF.

This chain uses TRBV27 with TRBJ2-7, with D possibly matching TRBD2 (5 bases). The CDR3 runs to 18 residues. CDR1 and CDR2 from the germline V gene are MNHEY and SMNVEV (reference sequence). V was cut by 3 bases and J by 9 bases, with 30 bases left in between. The DNA for the CDR3 is TGTGCCAGCAGTTTGGTCGGGGAGACAATCTCCTCCAAAAAGCTGCAGTACTTC. Its protein is CASSLVGETISSKKLQYF.